Sequencing of this TCR beta chain was carried out in a study of OX40 agonist ivuxolimab in advanced cancers. Study background: Ivuxolimab is an agonistic anti-OX40 (CD134) antibody, and patients were treated with it. Aged roughly 23 to 90 with a mean of roughly 63 years, they were under 85% male.

Overall study findings and caveats: Relatively little clonal expansion, among the lowest observed, appeared in partial responders at 0.1-3.0 mg/kg.

CDR1 and CDR2 (germline): MNHEY, SMNVEV (reference sequence). Trimming pared 5 bases from V and 8 bases from J, leaving 25 bases between. The CDR3 is 17 amino acids. Concerning this clone: Antigen unknown.

Blood samples were obtained at baseline, cycle 4 day 1, and cycle 7 day 1. Assay used: immunoSEQ multiplex PCR; TCRdb lists only in-frame clones, some missing. Of around 76,000 clones in the sample, around 85% were seen once. Sequences were derived from CD4+ or CD8+ T cells sorted from blood, sampled in a trial of the OX40 agonist ivuxolimab. The J gene is TRBJ1-3, the V gene TRBV27, with D possibly TRBD1 on 5 matching bases. This TCR was sampled from an adult with an advanced solid tumor such as melanoma, head and neck, liver or kidney cancer. The CDR3 is CASSISGRPSIGDTIYF. The CDR3 DNA reads TGTGCCAGCAGTATCAGCGGGAGACCCTCGATAGGGGACACCATATATTTT.